The rows below give T cell receptor beta chains drawn from one sample of a study of blood T cell repertoires in COVID-19. The data were produced by immunoSEQ multiplex PCR, yet TCRdb's version contains in-frame clones alone and is incomplete. The data show roughly 500,000 clones, with 70% to 90% seen just once and just over 8% held by the top ten. The sample was PBMCs or T cells enriched from blood (not recorded which). These TCRs come from a woman aged 55 to 70 who had recovered from COVID-19. CDR3s include the opening cysteine and the closing phenylalanine or tryptophan. D genes are given only for firm matches. Expanded clones are given a class, and other clones once, few, many or no size at all.

TRBV27	NA	NA	TRBJ2-1	CASSLDGSGWAYNEQFF	TGTGCCAGCAGTCTCGACGGGTCAGGGTGGGCCTACAATGAGCAGTTCTTC
TRBV27	NA	NA	TRBJ2-6	CASSPQPGTLISGANVLTF	TGTGCCAGCAGTCCCCAACCCGGGACACTAATCTCTGGGGCCAACGTCCTGACTTTC
TRBV21-1	NA	NA	TRBJ2-3	CASSERATPADTQYF	TGTGCCAGCAGCGAGAGGGCGACGCCTGCAGATACGCAGTATTTT
TRBV28	NA	NA	TRBJ1-1	CASTGTNMNTEAFF	TGTGCCAGCACCGGGACAAACATGAACACTGAAGCTTTCTTT
TRBV6-1	NA	NA	TRBJ1-3	CASSEQSRSGNTIYF	TGTGCCAGCAGTGAACAGTCACGCTCTGGAAACACCATATATTTT
TRBV30	NA	NA	TRBJ1-2	CAWTGYTF	TGTGCCTGGACAGGCTACACCTTC
TRBV10-3	NA	NA	TRBJ1-2	CAISESQTSPNYGYTF	TGTGCCATCAGTGAGTCTCAAACTTCCCCTAACTATGGCTACACCTTC
TRBV29-1	NA	NA	TRBJ2-2	CSVVAHPSNTGELFF	TGCAGCGTTGTCGCACATCCTTCGAACACCGGGGAGCTGTTTTTT
TRBV6-4	NA	NA	TRBJ1-2	CASSVSSANYGYTF	TGTGCCAGCAGTGTTAGCTCAGCTAACTATGGCTACACCTTC
TRBV6-6	NA	TRBD1	TRBJ2-2	CASSHKPGTVLANTGELFF	TGTGCCAGCAGTCATAAACCCGGGACAGTTCTGGCGAACACCGGGGAGCTGTTTTTT
TRBV2	NA	NA	TRBJ1-1	CASSQGRTEAFF	TGTGCCAGCAGCCAGGGAAGAACTGAAGCTTTCTTT
TRBV4-1	once	NA	TRBJ1-2	CASSQIQLYGYTF	TGCGCCAGCAGCCAAATACAGCTCTATGGCTACACCTTC